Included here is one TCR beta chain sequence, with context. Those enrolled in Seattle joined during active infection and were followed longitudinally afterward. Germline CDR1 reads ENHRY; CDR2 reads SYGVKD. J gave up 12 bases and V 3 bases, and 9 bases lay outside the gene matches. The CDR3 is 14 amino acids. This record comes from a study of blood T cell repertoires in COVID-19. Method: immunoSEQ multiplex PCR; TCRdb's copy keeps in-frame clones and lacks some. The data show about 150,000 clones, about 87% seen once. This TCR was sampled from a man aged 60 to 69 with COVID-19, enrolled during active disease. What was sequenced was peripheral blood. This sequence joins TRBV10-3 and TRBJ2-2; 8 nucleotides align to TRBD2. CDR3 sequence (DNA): TGTGCCATCAGTGATTTTAGCGGGGACGAGAAGCTGTTTTTT. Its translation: CAISDFSGDEKLFF.